This TCR beta chain was documented in a study of Tregs in tolerant kidney transplant recipients. Findings of the study overall: The most relevant donor-specific Treg TCRbeta repertoire apparently came from expansion with activated donor B cells.

Trimming cost V 0 bases and J 3 bases; bases outside gene matches: 10. The germline V gene encodes CDR1 SGHRS and CDR2 YFSETQ. This CDR3 has 18 amino acids. Generated by immunoSEQ multiplex PCR, the TCRdb table keeps only in-frame clones and is missing some. The table includes about 83,000 clones, roughly 98% detected once. This clone showed up just a few times. Its antigen is not known. This sequence joins TRBV5-1 and TRBJ2-1; 9 bases line up with TRBD1. Sequences were derived from CD4+ T cells from blood, sampled before the transplant. This clonotype was obtained from a human donor who received a combined kidney and bone marrow transplant. The CDR3 DNA reads TGCGCCAGCAGCTTGGCCCTATTAGGACAGGGGTACTACAATGAGCAGTTCTTC. This gives the protein CASSLALLGQGYYNEQFF. Based on the CDR3 plus reference TRBV5-1 and TRBJ2-1, the full variable domain is KAGVTQTPRYLIKTRGQQVTLSCSPISGHRSVSWYQQTPGQGLQFLFEYFSETQRNKGNFPGRFSGRQFSNSRSEMNVSTLELGDSALYLCASSLALLGQGYYNEQFFGPGTRLTVL.